This T cell receptor (beta chain) was observed in a study of shared clonotypes between healthy human individuals. In the naive CD8 group, cells lacked CD45RO and were positively selected for CCR7, so terminally differentiated effector memory CD45RA+ cells were left out. The protocol was immunoSEQ multiplex PCR, while the TCRdb copy is restricted to in-frame clones and leaves out a portion. The sample records approximately 2,200,000 clones, just over 90% being singletons. V was clipped by 5 bases and J by 5 bases; unmatched bases: 11. The germline CDR1 and CDR2 sequences are SEHNR and FQNEAQ (reference sequence). The CDR3 is 15 residues long.

Sequencing was performed on naive CD8+ T cells from PBMCs. This chain connects TRBV7-9 to TRBJ2-7, with 8 bases lining up with TRBD1. The source of this sequence is a young man in good health. Some clones in this sample may be carry-over from other donors' samples. The CDR3 sequence is CASSVHRGYGDEQYF. CDR3 bases: TGTGCCAGCAGCGTCCACAGGGGGTATGGGGACGAGCAGTACTTC.